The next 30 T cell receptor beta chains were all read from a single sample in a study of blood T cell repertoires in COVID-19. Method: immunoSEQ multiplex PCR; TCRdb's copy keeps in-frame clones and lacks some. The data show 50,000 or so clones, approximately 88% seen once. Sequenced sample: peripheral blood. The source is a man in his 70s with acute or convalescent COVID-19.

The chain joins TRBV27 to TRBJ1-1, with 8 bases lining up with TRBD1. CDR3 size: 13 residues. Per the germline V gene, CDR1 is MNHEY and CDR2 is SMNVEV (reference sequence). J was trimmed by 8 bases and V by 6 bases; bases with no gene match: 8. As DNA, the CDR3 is TGTGCCAGCAGCATAGGACAGGGAGGGGAAGCTTTCTTT. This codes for CASSIGQGGEAFF.

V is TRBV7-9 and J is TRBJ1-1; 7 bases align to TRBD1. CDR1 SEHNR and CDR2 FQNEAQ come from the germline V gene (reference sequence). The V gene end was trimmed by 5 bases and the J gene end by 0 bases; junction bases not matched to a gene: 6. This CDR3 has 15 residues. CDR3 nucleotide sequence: TGTGCCAGCAGCAGATACACAGGGGTGAACACTGAAGCTTTCTTT. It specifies CASSRYTGVNTEAFF.

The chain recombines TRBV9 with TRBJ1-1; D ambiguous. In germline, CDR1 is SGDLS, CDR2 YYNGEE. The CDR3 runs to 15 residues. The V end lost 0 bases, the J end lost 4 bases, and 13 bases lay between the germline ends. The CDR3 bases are TGTGCCAGCAGCGTAGCCGGGGATTGGAGCACTGAAGCTTTCTTT. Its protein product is CASSVAGDWSTEAFF.

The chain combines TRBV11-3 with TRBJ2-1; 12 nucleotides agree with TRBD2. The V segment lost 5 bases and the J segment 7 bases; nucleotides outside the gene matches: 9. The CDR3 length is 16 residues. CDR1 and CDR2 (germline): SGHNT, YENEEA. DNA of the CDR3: TGTGCCAGCAGCCTGGAGGGACTAGCGGGTCGGAATGAGCAGTTCTTC. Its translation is CASSLEGLAGRNEQFF.

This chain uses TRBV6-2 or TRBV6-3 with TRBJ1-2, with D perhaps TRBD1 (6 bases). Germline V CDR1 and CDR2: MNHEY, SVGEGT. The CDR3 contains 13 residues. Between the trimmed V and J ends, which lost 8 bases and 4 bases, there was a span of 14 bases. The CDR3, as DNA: TGTGCCAGCGGTTTTGGACAGTCCTATGGCTACACCTTC. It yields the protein CASGFGQSYGYTF.

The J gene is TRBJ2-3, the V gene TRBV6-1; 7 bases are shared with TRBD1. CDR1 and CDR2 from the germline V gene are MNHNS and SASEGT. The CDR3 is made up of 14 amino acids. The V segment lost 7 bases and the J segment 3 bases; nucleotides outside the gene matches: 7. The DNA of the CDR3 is TGTGCCAGCATCTCGACAGGGCGAACAGATACGCAGTATTTT. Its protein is CASISTGRTDTQYF.

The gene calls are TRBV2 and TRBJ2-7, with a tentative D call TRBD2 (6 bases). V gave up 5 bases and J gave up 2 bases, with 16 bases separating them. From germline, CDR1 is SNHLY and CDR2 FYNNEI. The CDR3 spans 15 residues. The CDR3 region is CASSTPRREAYEQYF. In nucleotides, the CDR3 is TGTGCCAGCAGTACCCCCCGGCGGGAAGCCTACGAGCAGTACTTC.

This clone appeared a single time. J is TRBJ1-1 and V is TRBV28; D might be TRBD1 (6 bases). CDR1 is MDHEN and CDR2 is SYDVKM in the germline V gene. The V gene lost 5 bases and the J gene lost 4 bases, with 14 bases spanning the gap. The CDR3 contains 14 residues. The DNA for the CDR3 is TGTGCCAGCAGTGGCTCAGGGGTTGGCACTGAAGCTTTCTTT. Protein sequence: CASSGSGVGTEAFF.

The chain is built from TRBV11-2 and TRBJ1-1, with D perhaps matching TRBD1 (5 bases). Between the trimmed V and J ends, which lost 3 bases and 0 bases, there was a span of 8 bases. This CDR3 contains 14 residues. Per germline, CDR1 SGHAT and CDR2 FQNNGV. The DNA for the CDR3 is TGTGCCAGCAGCTTGGGACTCATGAACACTGAAGCTTTCTTT. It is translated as CASSLGLMNTEAFF.

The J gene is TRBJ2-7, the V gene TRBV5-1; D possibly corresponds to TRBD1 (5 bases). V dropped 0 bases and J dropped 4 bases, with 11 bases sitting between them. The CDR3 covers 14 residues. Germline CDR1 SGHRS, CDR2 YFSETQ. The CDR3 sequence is CASSLDPDRYEQYF. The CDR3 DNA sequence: TGCGCCAGCAGCTTGGACCCAGACAGATACGAGCAGTACTTC.

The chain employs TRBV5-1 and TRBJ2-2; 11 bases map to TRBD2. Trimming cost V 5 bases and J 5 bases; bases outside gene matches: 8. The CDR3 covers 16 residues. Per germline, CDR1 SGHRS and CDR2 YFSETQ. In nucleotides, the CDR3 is TGCGCCAGCAGGGTATGGCTAGCGGGAGGAACCGGGGAGCTGTTTTTT. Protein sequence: CASRVWLAGGTGELFF.

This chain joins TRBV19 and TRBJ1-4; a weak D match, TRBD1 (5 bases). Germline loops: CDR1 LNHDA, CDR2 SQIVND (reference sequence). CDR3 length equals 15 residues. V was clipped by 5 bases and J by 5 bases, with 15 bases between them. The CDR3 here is CASSGPGLLNEKLFF. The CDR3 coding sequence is TGTGCCAGTAGTGGGCCGGGACTGCTGAATGAAAAACTGTTTTTT. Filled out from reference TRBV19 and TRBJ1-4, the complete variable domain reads DGGITQSPKYLFRKEGQNVTLSCEQNLNHDAMYWYRQDPGQGLRLIYYSQIVNDFQKGDIAEGYSVSREKKESFPLTVTSAQKNPTAFYLCASSGPGLLNEKLFFGSGTQLSVL.

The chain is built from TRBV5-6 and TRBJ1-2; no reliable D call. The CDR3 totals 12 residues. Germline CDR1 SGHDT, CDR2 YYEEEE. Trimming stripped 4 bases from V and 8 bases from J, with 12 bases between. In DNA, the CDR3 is TGTGCCAGCAGCGAGGGAGGTTGGGGCTACACCTTC. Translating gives CASSEGGWGYTF. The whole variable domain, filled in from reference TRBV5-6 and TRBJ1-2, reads DAGVTQSPTHLIKTRGQQVTLRCSPKSGHDTVSWYQQALGQGPQFIFQYYEEEERQRGNFPDRFSGHQFPNYSSELNVNALLLGDSALYLCASSEGGWGYTFGSGTRLTVV.

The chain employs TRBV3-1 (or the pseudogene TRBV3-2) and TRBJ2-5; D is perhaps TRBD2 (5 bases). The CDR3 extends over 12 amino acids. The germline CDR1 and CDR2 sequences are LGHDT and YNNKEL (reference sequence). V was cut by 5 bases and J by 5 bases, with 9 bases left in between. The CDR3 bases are TGTGCCAGCAGCTCCCGCGGGGAGACCCAGTACTTC. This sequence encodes CASSSRGETQYF.

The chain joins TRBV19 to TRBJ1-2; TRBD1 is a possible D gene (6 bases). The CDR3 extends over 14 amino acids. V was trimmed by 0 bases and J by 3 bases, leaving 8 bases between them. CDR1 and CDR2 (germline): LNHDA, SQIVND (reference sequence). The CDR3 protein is CASSIDRTDYGYTF. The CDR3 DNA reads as TGTGCCAGTAGTATAGACCGGACAGACTATGGCTACACCTTC.

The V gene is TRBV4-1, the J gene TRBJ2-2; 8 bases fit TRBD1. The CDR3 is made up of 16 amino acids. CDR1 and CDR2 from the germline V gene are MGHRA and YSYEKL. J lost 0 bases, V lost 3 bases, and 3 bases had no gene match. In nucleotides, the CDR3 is TGCGCCAGCAGCCACTCGACAGGGGCGAACACCGGGGAGCTGTTTTTT. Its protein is CASSHSTGANTGELFF.

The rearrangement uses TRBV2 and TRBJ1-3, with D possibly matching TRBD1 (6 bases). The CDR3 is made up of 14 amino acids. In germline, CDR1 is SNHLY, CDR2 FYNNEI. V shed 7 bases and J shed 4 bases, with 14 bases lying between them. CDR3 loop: CASNIGGFGNTIYF. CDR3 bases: TGTGCCAGCAATATAGGGGGTTTCGGAAACACCATATATTTT.

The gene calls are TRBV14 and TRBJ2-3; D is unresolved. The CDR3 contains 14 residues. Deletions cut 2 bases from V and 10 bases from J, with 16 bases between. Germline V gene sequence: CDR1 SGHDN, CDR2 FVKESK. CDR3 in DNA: TGTGCCAGCAGCCAAAGAACTCATACGGGTCCGCAGTATTTT. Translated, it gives CASSQRTHTGPQYF.

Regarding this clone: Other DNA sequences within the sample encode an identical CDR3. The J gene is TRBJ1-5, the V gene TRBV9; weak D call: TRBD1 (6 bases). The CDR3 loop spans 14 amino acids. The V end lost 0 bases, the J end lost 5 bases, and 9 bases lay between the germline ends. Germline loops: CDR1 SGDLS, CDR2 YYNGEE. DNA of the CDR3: TGTGCCAGCAGCGTAGGGGGGCAGGATCAGCCCCAGCATTTT. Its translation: CASSVGGQDQPQHF.

CDR3 sequence reads: CASSFQGAFTNEKLFF. As DNA, the CDR3 is TGTGCCAGCAGTTTTCAGGGGGCTTTCACTAATGAAAAACTGTTTTTT. The chain recombines TRBV28 with TRBJ1-4, with TRBD1 matching over 8 bases. V shed 3 bases, J shed 2 bases, and the junction held 5 bases outside the gene matches. Germline V gene data show CDR1 as MDHEN and CDR2 as SYDVKM. The CDR3 covers 16 residues.

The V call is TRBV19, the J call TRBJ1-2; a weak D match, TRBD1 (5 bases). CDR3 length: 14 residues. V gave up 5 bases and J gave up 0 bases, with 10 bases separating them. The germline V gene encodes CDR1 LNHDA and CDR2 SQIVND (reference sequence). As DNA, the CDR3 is TGTGCCAGTAGTTCCTCGACAGCTAACTATGGCTACACCTTC. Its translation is CASSSSTANYGYTF. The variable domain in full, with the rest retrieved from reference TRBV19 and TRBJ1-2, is DGGITQSPKYLFRKEGQNVTLSCEQNLNHDAMYWYRQDPGQGLRLIYYSQIVNDFQKGDIAEGYSVSREKKESFPLTVTSAQKNPTAFYLCASSSSTANYGYTFGSGTRLTVV.

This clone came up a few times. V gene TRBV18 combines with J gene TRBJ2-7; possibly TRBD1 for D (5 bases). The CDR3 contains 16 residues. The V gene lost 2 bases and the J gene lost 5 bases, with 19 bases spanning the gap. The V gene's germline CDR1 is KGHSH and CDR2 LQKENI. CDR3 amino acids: CASSPRQGAAFDEQYF. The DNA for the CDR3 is TGTGCCAGCTCACCAAGGCAAGGGGCTGCTTTCGACGAGCAGTACTTC.

Here the CDR3 reads CAWNIRQGSEKLFF. In DNA form, the CDR3 reads TGTGCCTGGAACATCAGACAGGGTTCTGAAAAACTGTTTTTT. The chain couples TRBV30 to TRBJ1-4, with TRBD1 identical over 7 bases. There are 14 residues in the CDR3. Germline V gives CDR1 GTSNPN, CDR2 SVGIG (reference sequence). V was pared by 4 bases and J by 7 bases, with 9 bases of the junction left unmatched.

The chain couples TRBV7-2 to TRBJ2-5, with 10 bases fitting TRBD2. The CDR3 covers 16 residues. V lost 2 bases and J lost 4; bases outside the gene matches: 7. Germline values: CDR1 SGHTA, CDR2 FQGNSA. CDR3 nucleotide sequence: TGTGCCAGCAGCTTACAGCGGGGGGGCGGGCGAGAGACCCAGTACTTC. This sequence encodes CASSLQRGGGRETQYF.

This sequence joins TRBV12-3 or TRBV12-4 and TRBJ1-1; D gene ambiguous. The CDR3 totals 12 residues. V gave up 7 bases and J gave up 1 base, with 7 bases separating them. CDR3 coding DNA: TGTGCCAGCACCGGAGGGAACACTGAAGCTTTCTTT. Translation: CASTGGNTEAFF.

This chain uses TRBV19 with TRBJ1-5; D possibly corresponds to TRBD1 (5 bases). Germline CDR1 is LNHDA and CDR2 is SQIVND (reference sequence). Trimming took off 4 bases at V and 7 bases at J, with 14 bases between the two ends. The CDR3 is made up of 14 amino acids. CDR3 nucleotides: TGTGCCAGTAGTACTGGGAGGGGAGGACAGCCCCAGCATTTT. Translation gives CASSTGRGGQPQHF.

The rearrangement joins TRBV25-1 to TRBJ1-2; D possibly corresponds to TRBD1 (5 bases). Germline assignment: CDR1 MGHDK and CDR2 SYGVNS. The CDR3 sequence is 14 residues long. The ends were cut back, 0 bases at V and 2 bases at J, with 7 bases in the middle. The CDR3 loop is CASSEYGGNYGYTF. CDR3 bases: TGTGCCAGCAGTGAATATGGGGGGAACTATGGCTACACCTTC.

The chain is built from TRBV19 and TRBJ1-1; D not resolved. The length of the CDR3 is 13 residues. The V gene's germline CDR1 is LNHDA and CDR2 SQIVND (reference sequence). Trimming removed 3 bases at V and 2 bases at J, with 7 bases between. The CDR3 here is CASSIQRNTEAFF. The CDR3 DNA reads TGTGCCAGTAGTATCCAGCGAAACACTGAAGCTTTCTTT.

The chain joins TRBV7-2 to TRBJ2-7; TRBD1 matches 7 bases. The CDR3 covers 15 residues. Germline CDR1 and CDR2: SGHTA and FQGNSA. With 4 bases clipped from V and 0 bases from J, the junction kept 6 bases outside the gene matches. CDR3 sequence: CASSYDRDYSYEQYF. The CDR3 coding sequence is TGTGCCAGCAGCTACGACAGGGATTACTCCTACGAGCAGTACTTC. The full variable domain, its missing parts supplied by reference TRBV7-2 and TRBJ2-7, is GAGVSQSPSNKVTEKGKDVELRCDPISGHTALYWYRQSLGQGLEFLIYFQGNSAPDKSGLPSDRFSAERTGGSVSTLTIQRTQQEDSAVYLCASSYDRDYSYEQYFGPGTRLTVT.

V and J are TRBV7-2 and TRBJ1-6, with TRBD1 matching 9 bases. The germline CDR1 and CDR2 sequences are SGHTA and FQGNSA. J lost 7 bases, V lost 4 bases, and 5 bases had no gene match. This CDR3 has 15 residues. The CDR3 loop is CASSSWTGVNSPLHF. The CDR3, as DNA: TGTGCCAGCAGCTCATGGACAGGGGTGAATTCACCCCTCCACTTT.